This entry lists 2 T cell receptor beta chains sequenced from one sample in a study of identical twins. Using its own MiXCR run on the 5' RACE reads, TCRdb lists one record per CDR3 protein. Of just over 500,000 distinct CDR3 sequences listed, 22% were seen once; the top ten hold about 0.91%. The same sample was also used in a study of T cells expressing NK-cell markers.

The source material was CD4+ T cells sorted from blood. The receptors stem from a young woman in good health.

This sequence joins TRBV9 and TRBJ2-1; a possible D gene is TRBD1 (6 bases). V lost 0 bases and J lost 4, with 14 bases in between. The germline gives CDR1 SGDLS, CDR2 YYNGEE. This CDR3 comprises 16 residues. The CDR3 is CASSVGPSTGYNEQFF. The DNA for the CDR3 is TGTGCCAGCAGCGTAGGGCCCTCAACAGGGTACAATGAGCAGTTCTTC.

The genes are TRBV10-3 and TRBJ2-3; TRBD2 matches at 8 bases. There are 18 residues in the CDR3. V lost 0 bases and J lost 1; bases outside the gene matches: 9. Germline V gives CDR1 ENHRY, CDR2 SYGVKD. CDR3 residues: CAISESFSQRGRTDTQYF. The CDR3 region has the DNA TGTGCCATCAGTGAGTCGTTCTCCCAGCGGGGGCGCACAGATACGCAGTATTTT.